This passage covers 12 T cell receptor beta chains from one sample sequenced in a study of T cell repertoires in cytomegalovirus infection. From the reads, TCRdb called clonotypes with MiXCR, one entry per CDR3 protein. The table has around 900,000 distinct CDR3 sequences, under 40% seen once. No antigens are known for them. Sequenced material: cultured CD8+ T cells from PBMCs, taken from culture after CMV antigen stimulation. These receptors were collected from a human donor in good health (CMV status not recorded). Some clones in this sample may be carry-over from other donors' samples.

In its sample, this clonotype was seen many times. CDR3 sequence (DNA): TGTGCCAGCAGCTTAGCGCCTGCCCCAGATACGCAGTATTTT. This gives the protein CASSLAPAPDTQYF. The V gene is TRBV7-6, the J gene TRBJ2-3; D gene unclear. Germline values: CDR1 SGHVS, CDR2 FNYEAQ. This CDR3 is built from 14 residues. The V end lost 0 bases, the J end lost 4 bases, and 8 bases lay between the germline ends.

This rearrangement joins TRBV3-1 to TRBJ2-1; unclear D gene. This CDR3 contains 15 residues. The germline V gene encodes CDR1 LGHDT and CDR2 YNNKEL (reference sequence). Between the trimmed V and J ends, which lost 6 bases and 0 bases, there was a span of 12 bases. The CDR3 region has the DNA TGTGCCAGCAGTCACGACGTAAGCTCCTACAATGAGCAGTTCTTC. Translation gives CASSHDVSSYNEQFF.

This clonotype showed up many times. The rearrangement links TRBV7-9 to TRBJ2-5; D uncertain. The CDR3 is 13 residues long. Trimming left V 1 base short and J 4 bases short, with 7 bases between. Per the germline V gene, CDR1 is SEHNR and CDR2 is FQNEAQ (reference sequence). The CDR3 DNA reads as TGTGCCAGCAGCTTAGGGGTTAGAGAGACCCAGTACTTC. The encoded protein is CASSLGVRETQYF.

The chain joins TRBV4-2 to TRBJ1-2; TRBD1 aligns across 7 bases. This CDR3 has 17 amino acids. CDR1 is LGHNA and CDR2 is YNFKEQ in the germline V gene. With V trimmed by 2 bases and J by 3 bases, 12 bases remained unmatched. CDR3 in DNA: TGTGCCAGCAGCCAACTTAACAGGGGACCTCGGGACTATGGCTACACCTTC. This gives the protein CASSQLNRGPRDYGYTF.

The chain combines TRBV6-5 with TRBJ2-1; maybe TRBD2 (7 bases). The V end lost 3 bases, the J end lost 8 bases, and 11 bases lay between the germline ends. The CDR3 has 13 amino acids. Germline-derived CDR1 and CDR2 are MNHEY and SVGAGI. This CDR3 is CASSYGGADEQFF. CDR3 DNA sequence: TGTGCCAGCAGTTATGGGGGGGCGGATGAGCAGTTCTTC.

This clonotype showed up just a few times. The rearrangement uses TRBV10-3 and TRBJ2-5; 9 nucleotides line up with TRBD2. Germline V gives CDR1 ENHRY, CDR2 SYGVKD. The CDR3 loop spans 15 amino acids. Trimming at V came to 4 bases and at J to 5 bases, leaving 8 bases not matched to a gene. The CDR3 nucleotides are TGTGCCATCAGTGTCCTAGCGGGGTTAGAGGAGACCCAGTACTTC. This gives the protein CAISVLAGLEETQYF.

There are many counts of this clonotype. This rearrangement joins TRBV7-2 to TRBJ2-5; 7 bases line up with TRBD1. This CDR3 region has 15 residues. Per the germline V gene, CDR1 is SGHTA and CDR2 is FQGNSA. Trimming took 5 bases from V and 1 from J; bases not matched to a gene: 7. CDR3 sequence: CASSTRDRAQETQYF. CDR3 DNA sequence: TGTGCCAGCAGCACCCGGGACAGAGCCCAAGAGACCCAGTACTTC.

This clonotype appeared a few times. V is TRBV7-9 and J is TRBJ2-5; tentatively, D is TRBD1 or TRBD2 (6 bases each). Germline CDR1 and CDR2: SEHNR and FQNEAQ (reference sequence). The CDR3 is 15 amino acids. V lost 4 bases and J 4 bases, leaving 16 bases between the germline ends. CDR3 bases: TGTGCCAGCAGCTCCTACGAGGGGGGCCGAGAGACCCAGTACTTC. This sequence encodes CASSSYEGGRETQYF.

There are a few counts of this clonotype. This chain joins TRBV28 and TRBJ2-7, with 8 bases matching TRBD1. Losses at the gene ends were 11 bases for V and 5 bases for J; bases not matched to a gene: 8. Germline assignment: CDR1 MDHEN and CDR2 SYDVKM. The CDR3 has 12 amino acids. CDR3 DNA: TGTGCCTCTACAGGGGGTAATCACGAGCAGTACGTC. Amino acid sequence: CASTGGNHEQYV.

The chain couples TRBV9 to TRBJ2-7; D is ambiguous. The CDR3 sequence is 15 residues long. V lost 3 bases, J lost 2 bases, and 15 bases lay in between. The germline V gene encodes CDR1 SGDLS and CDR2 YYNGEE. DNA of the CDR3: TGTGCCAGCAGCGCTCGGCAGGCCAACCCCTACGAGCAGTACTTC. Its translation: CASSARQANPYEQYF.

In its sample, this clonotype was seen a few times. The chain combines TRBV2 with TRBJ2-4; the D call may be TRBD1 or TRBD2 (5 bases each). CDR3 length: 12 residues. Germline V lookup: CDR1 SNHLY, CDR2 FYNNEI. Trimming left V 3 bases short and J 9 bases short, with 9 bases between. The CDR3 region is CASSERGGIQYF. In DNA form, the CDR3 reads TGTGCCAGCAGTGAGAGGGGTGGCATTCAGTACTTC.

In this sample, this clonotype turned up a few times. The gene calls are TRBV5-4 and TRBJ1-1; D unclear. Germline V lookup: CDR1 SGHNT, CDR2 YYREEE (reference sequence). V gave up 1 base and J gave up 5 bases, with 15 bases separating them. The length of the CDR3 is 15 residues. The CDR3 here is CASSLPTRPKTEAFF. As DNA, the CDR3 is TGTGCCAGCAGCTTGCCGACAAGACCGAAAACTGAAGCTTTCTTT.